The next 18 T cell receptor beta chains were all read from a single sample in a study of T cell responses to AZD1222 COVID-19 vaccine (dated by TCRdb to the early 2020s). The receptor library was made with the immunoSEQ multiplex PCR assay. In TCRdb, the immuneACCESS table is reduced to in-frame sequences with V and J assigned. These tables do not hold every clone; where another copy was compared, an unresolved V gene accounts for under half, and the others remain unexplained. For this sample there are tens of thousands of clones; more than 70% appear just once. Jointly, the top ten make up roughly a fifth of the sample. The sample's time point label is to be understood as: baseline before first vaccination. According to the study, the label for this sample's treatment or condition signals: meningococcal conjugate vaccine given as trial control. Sequencing used peripheral blood, obtained on day 0 of MenACWY control vaccination. The receptors were sampled from an adult in good health.

The chain employs TRBV18 and TRBJ1-2; a weak D match, TRBD1 (5 bases). The germline gives CDR1 KGHSH, CDR2 LQKENI. The CDR3 totals 12 residues. Trimming stripped 2 bases from V and 8 bases from J, with 9 bases between. In DNA form, the CDR3 reads TGTGCCAGCTCACCAGGGGGTAGCGGCTACACCTTC. Its protein product is CASSPGGSGYTF.

This sequence joins TRBV2 and TRBJ1-2; tentative D call: TRBD1 (6 bases). The CDR3 totals 13 residues. V was pared by 5 bases and J by 8 bases, with 15 bases between. Germline-derived CDR1 and CDR2 are SNHLY and FYNNEI. In DNA, the CDR3 is TGTGCCAGCAGTAGGACAGCGGTAGGAGGCTACACCTTC. Protein sequence: CASSRTAVGGYTF.

In its sample, this clone was seen a few times. The V call is TRBV7-2, the J call TRBJ2-3, with 8 bases that match TRBD2. V trimming: 2 bases; J trimming: 4 bases; junction bases outside the gene matches: 5. This CDR3 is built from 15 residues. Germline assignment: CDR1 SGHTA and CDR2 FQGNSA. The CDR3 DNA reads as TGTGCCAGCAGCTTAATGGCGGGAGGTTCAGATACGCAGTATTTT. This encodes CASSLMAGGSDTQYF.

A single count supports this clone. This sequence joins TRBV10-3 and TRBJ1-5; D remains ambiguous. Trimming removed 4 bases at V and 2 bases at J, with 6 bases between. This CDR3 is built from 13 residues. Germline V gene data show CDR1 as ENHRY and CDR2 as SYGVKD. The CDR3, as DNA: TGTGCCATCAGTGGCGGGGGCAATCAGCCCCAGCATTTT. Protein product: CAISGGGNQPQHF.

The rearrangement links TRBV7-2 to TRBJ2-7, with D perhaps given as TRBD1 or TRBD2 (5 bases each). Trimming took off 4 bases at V and 5 bases at J, with 12 bases between the two ends. Germline-derived CDR1 and CDR2 are SGHTA and FQGNSA. The CDR3 loop spans 13 amino acids. Here the CDR3 reads CASSSQDFNEQYF. As DNA, the CDR3 is TGTGCCAGCAGCTCACAGGACTTCAACGAGCAGTACTTC.

The CDR3 DNA is TGTGCCAGCAGCCCTGGTGGGCGGCGGACCCAGTACTTC. Translation gives CASSPGGRRTQYF. This chain connects TRBV5-6 to TRBJ2-5; D is undetermined. Per the germline V gene, CDR1 is SGHDT and CDR2 is YYEEEE. Trimming left V 4 bases short and J 7 bases short, with 14 bases between. The CDR3 totals 13 residues.

This clone was seen a single time. The rearrangement links TRBV7-2 to TRBJ2-5; perhaps TRBD2 as D (6 bases). V lost 1 base, J lost 5 bases, and 14 bases lay in between. The length of the CDR3 is 15 residues. Germline CDR1 SGHTA, CDR2 FQGNSA. As DNA, the CDR3 is TGTGCCAGCAGCTTAGTGGGCGGGAATTTTGAGACCCAGTACTTC. Residues: CASSLVGGNFETQYF.

CDR3 bases: TGTGCCAGCAGGCGGAACAGCAATCAGCCCCAGCATTTT. It translates to CASRRNSNQPQHF. The chain has TRBV28 and TRBJ1-5, with D unclear. The CDR3 is 13 residues long. Germline CDR1 MDHEN, CDR2 SYDVKM. The germline V and J ends were trimmed by 6 bases and 1 base, with 7 bases remaining between them.

The chain couples TRBV14 to TRBJ1-3; D call uncertain. Germline V gene lookup returns CDR1 SGHDN and CDR2 FVKESK. V dropped 0 bases and J dropped 2 bases, with 5 bases sitting between them. This CDR3 spans 14 amino acids. The CDR3 DNA follows: TGTGCCAGCAGCCAAGACCATACTGGAAACACCATATATTTT. Protein sequence: CASSQDHTGNTIYF.

This clone came up a few times. The chain has TRBV30 and TRBJ2-5; D is tentatively TRBD1 or TRBD2 (6 bases each). The CDR3 spans 13 residues. The germline CDR1 and CDR2 sequences are GTSNPN and SVGIG (reference sequence). Trimming removed 0 bases from V and 5 bases from J, with 10 bases in between. The CDR3 nucleotides are TGTGCCTGGAGTGTAGGGGGAGGCGAGACCCAGTACTTC. It codes for CAWSVGGGETQYF.

This chain uses TRBV7-2 with TRBJ2-7, with D maybe TRBD2 (6 bases). Germline V gene lookup returns CDR1 SGHTA and CDR2 FQGNSA. The germline V and J ends were trimmed by 1 base and 2 bases, with 18 bases remaining between them. The CDR3 has 17 residues. CDR3 in DNA: TGTGCCAGCAGCTTAGGCGGCGGGAACTTTCCCCCCTACGAGCAGTACTTC. Translation gives CASSLGGGNFPPYEQYF.

The rearrangement uses TRBV28 and TRBJ2-7, with D possibly being TRBD2 (6 bases). Trimming took 6 bases from V and 5 from J, leaving 8 bases between them. The CDR3 extends over 11 amino acids. Germline V lookup: CDR1 MDHEN, CDR2 SYDVKM. Here the CDR3 DNA reads TGTGCCAGCAGGCGGGGTAACGAGCAGTACTTC. Translation: CASRRGNEQYF.

This clone was found a few times. V gene TRBV19 combines with J gene TRBJ2-1, with D perhaps TRBD2 (5 bases). The CDR3 spans 12 residues. Germline V CDR1 and CDR2: LNHDA, SQIVND (reference sequence). Trimming left V 6 bases short and J 3 bases short, with 6 bases between. The CDR3 DNA follows: TGTGCCAGTAGAGGAGGCTACAATGAGCAGTTCTTC. The encoded protein is CASRGGYNEQFF. Variable domain in full (rest from reference TRBV19 and TRBJ2-1): DGGITQSPKYLFRKEGQNVTLSCEQNLNHDAMYWYRQDPGQGLRLIYYSQIVNDFQKGDIAEGYSVSREKKESFPLTVTSAQKNPTAFYLCASRGGYNEQFFGPGTRLTVL.

V is TRBV5-1 and J is TRBJ2-3; possible D gene TRBD2, 5 bases. This CDR3 spans 14 amino acids. Trimming left V 4 bases short and J 2 bases short, with 11 bases between. The V gene's germline CDR1 is SGHRS and CDR2 YFSETQ. CDR3 sequence reads: CASSTGLNTDTQYF. CDR3 coding DNA: TGCGCCAGCAGCACCGGACTTAACACAGATACGCAGTATTTT.

This chain uses TRBV5-4 with TRBJ1-4, with TRBD1 matching 12 bases. The V gene end was trimmed by 4 bases and the J gene end by 8 bases; junction bases not matched to a gene: 15. The CDR3 is 18 amino acids. Germline CDR1 SGHNT, CDR2 YYREEE (reference sequence). The CDR3 sequence: CASSLLYGTGGAGEKLFF. CDR3 coding DNA: TGTGCCAGCAGCCTCCTATATGGGACAGGGGGCGCGGGGGAAAAACTGTTTTTT.

The rearrangement joins TRBV7-2 to TRBJ1-1; a possible D gene is TRBD1 (5 bases). The V and J ends lost 5 bases and 2 bases respectively, with 12 bases between them. CDR3 length: 14 amino acids. The germline V gene encodes CDR1 SGHTA and CDR2 FQGNSA. Here the CDR3 DNA reads TGTGCCAGCAGCCTCCAGGGACTCAACACTGAAGCTTTCTTT. Amino acid sequence: CASSLQGLNTEAFF.

The chain is built from TRBV4-1 and TRBJ2-3; 10 bases match TRBD1. This CDR3 has 16 residues. J lost 4 bases, V lost 1 base, and 5 bases had no gene match. CDR1 and CDR2 (germline): MGHRA, YSYEKL. The CDR3, as DNA: TGCGCCAGCAGCCAAGTCCCGGACAGGGGGGCAGATACGCAGTATTTT. This translates into CASSQVPDRGADTQYF.

The chain employs TRBV29-1 and TRBJ2-2; D gene uncertain. CDR3 size: 12 residues. The V gene's germline CDR1 is SQVTM and CDR2 ANQGSEA. Trimming removed 4 bases from V and 8 bases from J, with 11 bases in between. The CDR3 region is CSVVTTVGELFF. The CDR3 DNA is TGCAGCGTTGTAACGACCGTAGGGGAGCTGTTTTTT.